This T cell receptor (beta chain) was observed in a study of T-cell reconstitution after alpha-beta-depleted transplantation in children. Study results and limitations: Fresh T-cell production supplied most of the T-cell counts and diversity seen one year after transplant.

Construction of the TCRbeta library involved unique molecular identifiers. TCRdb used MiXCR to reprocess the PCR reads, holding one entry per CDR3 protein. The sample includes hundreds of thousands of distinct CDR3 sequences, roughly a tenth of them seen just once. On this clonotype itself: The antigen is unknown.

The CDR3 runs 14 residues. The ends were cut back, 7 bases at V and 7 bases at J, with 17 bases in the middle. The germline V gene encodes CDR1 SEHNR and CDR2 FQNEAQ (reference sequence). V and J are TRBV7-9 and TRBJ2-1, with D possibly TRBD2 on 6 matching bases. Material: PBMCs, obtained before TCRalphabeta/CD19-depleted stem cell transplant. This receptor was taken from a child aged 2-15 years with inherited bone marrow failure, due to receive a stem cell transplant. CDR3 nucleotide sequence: TGTGCCAGCACCCTAGAGGCCGGGAGTAATGAGCAGTTCTTC. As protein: CASTLEAGSNEQFF.